This is a list of T cell receptor beta chains from one sample in a study of T cell changes during pregnancy in multiple sclerosis. The data were produced by immunoSEQ multiplex PCR, yet TCRdb's version contains in-frame clones alone and is incomplete. The sample holds 75,000 to 100,000 clones; roughly 91% are singletons and the top ten take about 1.6%. The source was peripheral blood, collected after pregnancy. The receptor source for this set is a female donor in good health, enrolled as a control in a pregnancy study. Each CDR3 is given with its conserved first and last residue. Each record gives: V gene, clone size, J gene, D gene, CDR3 protein, CDR3 DNA. The D gene is left open where the match is weak. Part of the rows lack a size; the others show once, few, many or a class for expanded clones.

>TRBV9|once|TRBJ2-1|.
CASSVATWGDSEQFF
TGTGCCAGCAGCGTAGCTACATGGGGGGACAGTGAGCAGTTCTTC
>TRBV4-1|.|TRBJ2-5|.
CASSQEKKLGGETQYF
TGCGCCAGCAGCCAAGAGAAGAAACTGGGGGGAGAGACCCAGTACTTC
>TRBV7-2|.|TRBJ2-1|.
CASSFEGGAINEQFF
TGTGCCAGCAGCTTCGAAGGGGGGGCCATTAATGAGCAGTTCTTC
>TRBV5-6|.|TRBJ2-7|TRBD1
CASSSTGVREQYF
TGTGCCAGCAGCTCGACAGGGGTTCGGGAGCAGTACTTC
>TRBV19|.|TRBJ2-4|.
CASSIDRRTVDIQYF
TGTGCCAGTAGTATAGATCGGAGGACTGTGGACATTCAGTACTTC
>TRBV18|.|TRBJ1-1|TRBD1
CASSRQRGPNTEAFF
TGTGCCAGCTCACGCCAAAGGGGGCCGAACACTGAAGCTTTCTTT
>TRBV6-1|.|TRBJ2-7|.
CASFDWETGPYEQYF
TGTGCCAGCTTCGATTGGGAGACAGGACCCTACGAGCAGTACTTC
>TRBV5-5|.|TRBJ1-2|TRBD1
CASSLAQGQGSYGYTF
TGTGCCAGCAGCTTGGCCCAGGGACAGGGAAGCTATGGCTACACCTTC
>TRBV7-9|.|TRBJ1-2|TRBD1
CASSTGASKFNYGYTF
TGTGCCAGCAGCACAGGGGCGTCTAAGTTTAACTATGGCTACACCTTC
>TRBV19|.|TRBJ1-4|.
CASSIQRGEKLFF
TGTGCCAGTAGTATCCAAAGAGGGGAAAAACTGTTTTTT
>TRBV2|.|TRBJ2-2|.
CASSAVRQTGELFF
TGTGCCAGCAGCGCCGTGCGTCAAACCGGGGAGCTGTTTTTT
>TRBV5-4|once|TRBJ2-3|.
CASSSYSDTQYF
TGTGCCAGCAGCTCTTACTCAGATACGCAGTATTTT
>TRBV7-9|.|TRBJ2-1|TRBD2
CASSSDHGGNNEQFF
TGTGCCAGCAGCTCAGACCACGGGGGGAATAATGAGCAGTTCTTC
>TRBV4-3|.|TRBJ1-2|TRBD1
CASSQGDRVFYGYTF
TGCGCCAGCAGCCAAGGGGACAGGGTCTTCTATGGCTACACCTTC
>TRBV11-1|.|TRBJ1-2|.
CASSLGYGGYGYTF
TGTGCCAGCAGCTTAGGATACGGGGGCTATGGCTACACCTTC
>TRBV5-8|.|TRBJ2-5|.
CASSFGAETQYF
TGTGCCAGCAGCTTTGGGGCGGAGACCCAGTACTTC
>TRBV5-5|.|TRBJ1-2|TRBD1
CASSFGQGNYGYTF
TGTGCCAGCAGCTTCGGACAGGGGAACTATGGCTACACCTTC
>TRBV19|.|TRBJ2-5|TRBD1
CASSNWTGRETQYF
TGTGCCAGTAGTAACTGGACAGGCAGGGAGACCCAGTACTTC